Only a few counts were recorded for the clone carrying this TCR beta chain. These data are taken from a study of T cell responses to AZD1222 COVID-19 vaccine. V lost 3 bases and J lost 0, with 12 bases in between. CDR1 and CDR2 (germline): MGHRA, YSYEKL. The CDR3 is 16 residues long. Here immunoSEQ multiplex PCR was the method, and the copy in TCRdb shows in-frame clones only, minus some. In the table there are about 120,000 clones, approximately 90% of which are singletons. Sample: peripheral blood, taken on day 0 of AZD1222 vaccination. The TCR was taken from an adult in good health. V is TRBV4-1 and J is TRBJ1-5, with D unresolved. The CDR3 bases are TGCGCCAGCAGCCACCTCTTGGGGAATAGCAATCAGCCCCAGCATTTT. Encoded protein: CASSHLLGNSNQPQHF.